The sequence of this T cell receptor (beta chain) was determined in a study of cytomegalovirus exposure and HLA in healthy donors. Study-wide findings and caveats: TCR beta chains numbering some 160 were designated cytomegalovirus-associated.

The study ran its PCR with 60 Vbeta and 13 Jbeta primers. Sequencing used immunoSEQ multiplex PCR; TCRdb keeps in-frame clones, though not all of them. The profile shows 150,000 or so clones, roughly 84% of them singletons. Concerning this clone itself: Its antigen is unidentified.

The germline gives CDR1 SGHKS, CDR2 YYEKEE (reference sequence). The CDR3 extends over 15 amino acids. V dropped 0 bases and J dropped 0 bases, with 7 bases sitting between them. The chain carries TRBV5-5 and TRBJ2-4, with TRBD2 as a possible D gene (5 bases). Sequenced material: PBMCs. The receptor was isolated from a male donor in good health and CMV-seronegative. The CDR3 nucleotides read TGTGCCAGCAGCTTGGCGGGGTCAGCCAAAAACATTCAGTACTTC. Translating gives CASSLAGSAKNIQYF.